This T cell receptor beta chain was identified during a study of blood T cell repertoires in COVID-19. Study details: From T cells, B-cell-depleted T cells, or PBMCs came the material, which was cDNA or gDNA.

In the authors' workflow: Amplifying reference gene primers gave estimates of nucleated cell counts. Here immunoSEQ multiplex PCR was the method, and the copy in TCRdb shows in-frame clones only, minus some. From that table come the V and J calls and clone size; the DNA was used to work out D and trimming. The table has about 80,000 clones, approximately 88% seen once; the top ten hold around 7.3%. Trimming took 0 bases from V and 11 from J, leaving 13 bases between them. Germline assignment: CDR1 LGHDT and CDR2 YNNKEL (reference sequence). This CDR3 spans 13 amino acids. The source of this sequence is a woman of 80 years or more with acute or convalescent COVID-19. This sequence joins TRBV3-1 (or the pseudogene TRBV3-2) and TRBJ1-1; the D gene is possibly TRBD1 (5 bases). Sample: peripheral blood. The CDR3 sequence: CASSQDPGRYAFF. Here the CDR3 DNA reads TGTGCCAGCAGCCAAGACCCAGGGCGCTATGCTTTCTTT.